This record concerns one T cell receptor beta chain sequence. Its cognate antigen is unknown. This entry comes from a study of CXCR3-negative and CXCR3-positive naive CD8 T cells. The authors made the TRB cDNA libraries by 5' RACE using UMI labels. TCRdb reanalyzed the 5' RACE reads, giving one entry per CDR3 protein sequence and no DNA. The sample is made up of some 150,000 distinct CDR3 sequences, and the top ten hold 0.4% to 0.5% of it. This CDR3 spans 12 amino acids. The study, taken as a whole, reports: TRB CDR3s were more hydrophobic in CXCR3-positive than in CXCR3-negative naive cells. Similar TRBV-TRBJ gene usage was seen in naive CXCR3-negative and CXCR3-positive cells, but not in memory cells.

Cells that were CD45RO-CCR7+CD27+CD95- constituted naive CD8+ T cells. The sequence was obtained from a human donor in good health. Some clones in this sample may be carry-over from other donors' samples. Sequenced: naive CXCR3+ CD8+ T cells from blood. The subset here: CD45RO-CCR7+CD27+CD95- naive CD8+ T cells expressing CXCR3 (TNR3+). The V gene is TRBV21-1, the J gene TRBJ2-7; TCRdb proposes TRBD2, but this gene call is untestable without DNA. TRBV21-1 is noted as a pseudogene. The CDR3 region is CARVRGSYEQYF.